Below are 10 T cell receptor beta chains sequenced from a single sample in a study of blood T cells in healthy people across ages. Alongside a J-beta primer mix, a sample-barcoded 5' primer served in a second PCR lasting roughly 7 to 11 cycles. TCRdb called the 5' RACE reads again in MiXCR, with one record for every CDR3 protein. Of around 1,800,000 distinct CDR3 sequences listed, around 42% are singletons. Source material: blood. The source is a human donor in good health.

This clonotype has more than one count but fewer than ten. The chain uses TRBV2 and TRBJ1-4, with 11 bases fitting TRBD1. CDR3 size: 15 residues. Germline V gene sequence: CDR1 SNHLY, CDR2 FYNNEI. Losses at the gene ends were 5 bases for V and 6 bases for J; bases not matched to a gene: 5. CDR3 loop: CASSQDRGPYEKLFF. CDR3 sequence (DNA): TGTGCCAGCAGTCAGGACAGGGGGCCATATGAAAAACTGTTTTTT. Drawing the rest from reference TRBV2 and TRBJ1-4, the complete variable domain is EPEVTQTPSHQVTQMGQEVILRCVPISNHLYFYWYRQILGQKVEFLVSFYNNEISEKSEIFDDQFSVERPDGSNFTLKIRSTKLEDSAMYFCASSQDRGPYEKLFFGSGTQLSVL.

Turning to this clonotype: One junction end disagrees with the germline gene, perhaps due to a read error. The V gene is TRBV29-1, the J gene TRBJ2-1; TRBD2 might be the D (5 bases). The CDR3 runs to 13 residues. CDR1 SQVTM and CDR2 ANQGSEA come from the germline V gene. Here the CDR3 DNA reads TGCAGCGTTGTGGAGGTACCCTACGATGAGCAGTTCTTC. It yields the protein CSVVEVPYDEQFF.

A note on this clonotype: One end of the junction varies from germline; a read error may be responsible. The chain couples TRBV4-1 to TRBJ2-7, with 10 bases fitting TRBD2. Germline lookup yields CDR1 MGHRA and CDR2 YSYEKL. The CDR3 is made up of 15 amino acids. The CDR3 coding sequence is TGCACCAGCAGCCAACCTTTAGCGGGGGGCTACGAGCAGTACTTC. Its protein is CTSSQPLAGGYEQYF.

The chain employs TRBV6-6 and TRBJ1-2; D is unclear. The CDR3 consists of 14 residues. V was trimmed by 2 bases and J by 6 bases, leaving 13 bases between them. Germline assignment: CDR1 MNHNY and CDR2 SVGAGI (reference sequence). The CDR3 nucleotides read TGTGCCAGCAGTTACATCGGGGTTTGGAATGGCTACACCTTC. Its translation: CASSYIGVWNGYTF.

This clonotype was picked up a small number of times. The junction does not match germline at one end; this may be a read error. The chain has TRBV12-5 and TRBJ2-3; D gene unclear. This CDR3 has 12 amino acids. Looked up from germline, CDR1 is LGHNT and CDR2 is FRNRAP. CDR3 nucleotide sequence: TGTGCCAGTGGCCCAGCCACAGATACGCAGTATTTT. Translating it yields CASGPATDTQYF.

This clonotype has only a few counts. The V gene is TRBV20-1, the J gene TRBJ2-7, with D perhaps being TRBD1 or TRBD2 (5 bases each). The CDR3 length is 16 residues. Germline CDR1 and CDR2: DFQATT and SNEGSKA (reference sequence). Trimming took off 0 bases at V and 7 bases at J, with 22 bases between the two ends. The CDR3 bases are TGCAGTGCTAGAGATGCTGGGACCTACCCATTGGGGGAGCAGTACTTC. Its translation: CSARDAGTYPLGEQYF.

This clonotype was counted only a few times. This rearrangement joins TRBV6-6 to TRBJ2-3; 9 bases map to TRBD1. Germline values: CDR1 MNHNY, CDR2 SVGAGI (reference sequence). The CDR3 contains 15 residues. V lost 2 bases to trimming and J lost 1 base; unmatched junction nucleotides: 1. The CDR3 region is CASSYRDRGTDTQYF. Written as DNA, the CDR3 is TGTGCCAGCAGTTACCGGGACAGGGGCACAGATACGCAGTATTTT.

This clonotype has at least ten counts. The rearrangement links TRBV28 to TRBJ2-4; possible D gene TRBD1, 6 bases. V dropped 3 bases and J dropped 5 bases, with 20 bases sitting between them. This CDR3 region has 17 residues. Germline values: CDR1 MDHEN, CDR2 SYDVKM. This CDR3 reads CASSFLGAPGIQNIQYF. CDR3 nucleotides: TGTGCCAGCAGTTTTTTGGGGGCTCCCGGGATCCAAAACATTCAGTACTTC.

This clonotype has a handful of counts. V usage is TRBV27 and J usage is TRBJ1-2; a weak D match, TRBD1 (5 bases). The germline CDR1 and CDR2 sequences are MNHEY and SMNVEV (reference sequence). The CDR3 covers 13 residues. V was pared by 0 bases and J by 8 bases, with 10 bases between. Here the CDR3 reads CASSLSGTEGYTF. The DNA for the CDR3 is TGTGCCAGCAGTTTATCCGGGACTGAGGGCTACACCTTC.

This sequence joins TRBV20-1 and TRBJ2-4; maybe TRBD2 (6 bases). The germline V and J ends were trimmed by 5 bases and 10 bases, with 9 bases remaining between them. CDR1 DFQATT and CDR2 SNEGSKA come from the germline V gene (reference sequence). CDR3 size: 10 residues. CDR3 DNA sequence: TGCAGTGCTGGTGGGGGGATTCAGTACTTC. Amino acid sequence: CSAGGGIQYF.